These 14 T cell receptor beta chains originate from one sample sequenced in a study of OX40 agonist ivuxolimab in advanced cancers. Method: immunoSEQ multiplex PCR; TCRdb's copy keeps in-frame clones and lacks some. This sample has about 68,000 clones; over 80% occur once, and the top ten carry around 0.28%. The sample in question was CD4+ or CD8+ T cells sorted from blood, obtained in a trial of the OX40 agonist ivuxolimab. The source is an adult with an advanced solid tumor such as melanoma, head and neck, liver or kidney cancer.

V usage is TRBV9 and J usage is TRBJ1-1; D gene unclear. The V and J ends lost 1 base and 1 base respectively, with 5 bases between them. The CDR3 runs to 13 residues. Germline V gene data show CDR1 as SGDLS and CDR2 as YYNGEE. As DNA, the CDR3 is TGTGCCAGCAGCGTAATGCAGAACACTGAAGCTTTCTTT. Its translation is CASSVMQNTEAFF.

The chain couples TRBV11-2 to TRBJ2-7; TRBD2 matches at 8 bases. CDR1 is SGHAT, CDR2 FQNNGV, per germline. V lost 0 bases to trimming and J lost 4 bases; unmatched junction nucleotides: 11. CDR3 length: 17 residues. CDR3 bases: TGTGCCAGCAGCTTAGAAGGCCGCCCGGGAGGGAAGTACGAGCAGTACTTC. Translating it yields CASSLEGRPGGKYEQYF. The whole variable domain, remainder taken from reference TRBV11-2 and TRBJ2-7, is EAGVAQSPRYKIIEKRQSVAFWCNPISGHATLYWYQQILGQGPKLLIQFQNNGVVDDSQLPKDRFSAERLKGVDSTLKIQPAKLEDSAVYLCASSLEGRPGGKYEQYFGPGTRLTVT.

This clone appeared a single time. V usage is TRBV29-1 and J usage is TRBJ1-3; 7 nucleotides align to TRBD1. Germline loops: CDR1 SQVTM, CDR2 ANQGSEA. The CDR3 extends over 15 amino acids. The ends lost 5 bases at V and 2 bases at J; junction bases unmatched: 9. This CDR3 is CSVLETGIPGNTIYF. CDR3 coding DNA: TGCAGCGTTTTGGAGACAGGGATCCCTGGAAACACCATATATTTT.

This clone came up a few times. J is TRBJ1-2 and V is TRBV2; D gene uncertain. The CDR3 sequence is 13 residues long. Trimming took 1 base from V and 4 from J, leaving 7 bases between them. Germline assignment: CDR1 SNHLY and CDR2 FYNNEI. CDR3 residues: CASSEVLAYGYTF. The CDR3 DNA reads as TGTGCCAGCAGTGAAGTTTTAGCCTATGGCTACACCTTC.

Here the CDR3 DNA reads TGTGCCAGCAGCTCAACAGGGGACAATGAGCAGTTCTTC. It translates to CASSSTGDNEQFF. The chain combines TRBV5-5 with TRBJ2-1; TRBD1 matches at 7 bases. The length of the CDR3 is 13 residues. With V trimmed by 3 bases and J by 5 bases, 2 bases remained unmatched. From germline, CDR1 is SGHKS and CDR2 YYEKEE (reference sequence).

The chain is built from TRBV7-8 and TRBJ1-1, with D perhaps TRBD1 (5 bases). V was pared by 2 bases and J by 5 bases, with 12 bases between. The CDR3 spans 14 residues. Germline V CDR1 and CDR2: SGHVS, FQNEAQ. CDR3 nucleotide sequence: TGTGCCAGCAGCTTAAAGGGGAGCGGGACTGAAGCTTTCTTT. This encodes CASSLKGSGTEAFF.

V is TRBV28 and J is TRBJ2-3, with D perhaps being TRBD1 or TRBD2 (5 bases each). Trimming stripped 5 bases from V and 4 bases from J, with 22 bases between. The CDR3 spans 17 residues. CDR1 and CDR2 (germline): MDHEN, SYDVKM. The CDR3 sequence: CASSTPRDGRRSDTQYF. The CDR3 coding sequence is TGTGCCAGCAGTACCCCCCGGGACGGCCGACGGTCAGATACGCAGTATTTT. Complete variable domain (other parts from reference TRBV28 and TRBJ2-3): DVKVTQSSRYLVKRTGEKVFLECVQDMDHENMFWYRQDPGLGLRLIYFSYDVKMKEKGDIPEGYSVSREKKERFSLILESASTNQTSMYLCASSTPRDGRRSDTQYFGPGTRLTVL.

The rearrangement links TRBV19 to TRBJ2-1; D is unclear. This CDR3 is 16 amino acids long. The V end lost 7 bases, the J end lost 0 bases, and 16 bases lay between the germline ends. Per germline, CDR1 LNHDA and CDR2 SQIVND (reference sequence). This CDR3 reads CASKNRPDFSYNEQFF. The CDR3 DNA reads TGTGCCAGTAAAAACCGACCAGACTTCTCCTACAATGAGCAGTTCTTC.

V gene TRBV7-9 combines with J gene TRBJ1-3, with D hard to call. The length of the CDR3 is 16 residues. CDR1 is SEHNR and CDR2 is FQNEAQ in the germline V gene (reference sequence). V was shortened by 1 base and J by 0 bases, with 10 bases between the two germline ends. The CDR3 loop reads CASSLVRPLSGNTIYF. The DNA of the CDR3 is TGTGCCAGCAGCTTAGTGAGGCCTCTCTCTGGAAACACCATATATTTT.

The chain has TRBV27 and TRBJ2-4, with a weak D call TRBD2 (5 bases). Trimming took 3 bases from V and 5 from J, leaving 11 bases between them. The CDR3 length is 14 residues. Germline loops: CDR1 MNHEY, CDR2 SMNVEV (reference sequence). DNA of the CDR3: TGTGCCAGCAGTTTTTGGGCTAGCCAAAACATTCAGTACTTC. Translating gives CASSFWASQNIQYF.

The J gene is TRBJ1-2, the V gene TRBV19; D is possibly TRBD1 (6 bases). The length of the CDR3 is 14 residues. In germline, CDR1 is LNHDA, CDR2 SQIVND (reference sequence). The V gene lost 3 bases and the J gene lost 3 bases, with 11 bases spanning the gap. The CDR3 loop is CASSMGGRDYGYTF. In DNA form, the CDR3 reads TGTGCCAGTAGTATGGGGGGCCGCGACTATGGCTACACCTTC.

This clone showed up just a few times. This chain connects TRBV29-1 to TRBJ1-2; 7 bases fit TRBD1. The CDR3 is 15 residues long. From germline, CDR1 is SQVTM and CDR2 ANQGSEA. V gave up 8 bases and J gave up 3 bases; unmatched junction bases: 15. The CDR3 DNA is TGCAGCATTACAGGGGAAGCAGGGTCGGACTATGGCTACACCTTC. It specifies CSITGEAGSDYGYTF.

V is TRBV9 and J is TRBJ2-3, with 8 nucleotides matching TRBD1. This CDR3 comprises 16 residues. CDR1 is SGDLS, CDR2 YYNGEE, per germline. With V trimmed by 4 bases and J by 4 bases, 11 bases remained unmatched. The CDR3 DNA is TGTGCCAGCAGCCCCCGTTGGGACAGGTTGGCAGATACGCAGTATTTT. Amino acid sequence: CASSPRWDRLADTQYF.

The rearrangement joins TRBV11-2 to TRBJ2-7; 9 bases fit TRBD1. J lost 2 bases, V lost 0 bases, and 5 bases had no gene match. Germline assignment: CDR1 SGHAT and CDR2 FQNNGV. This CDR3 spans 16 amino acids. The CDR3 region has the DNA TGTGCCAGCAGCTTAGATGAAAGACAGGGGGCCTACGAGCAGTACTTC. This gives the protein CASSLDERQGAYEQYF.